The entry below gives a single T cell receptor beta chain sequence along with its context. What it recognizes is unknown. The assay was immunoSEQ multiplex PCR, and TCRdb's table has in-frame clones only and misses some. This repertoire shows about 160,000 clones, 88% found once; its top ten account for approximately 3.1%. This sample is drawn from a study of cytomegalovirus exposure and HLA in healthy donors. The study, taken as a whole, reports: Most TCR sequences were rare, but some public TCRs occurred in many donors. Cytomegalovirus status was reportedly diagnosed by the classifier with high specificity and sensitivity.

The germline V gene encodes CDR1 SGDLS and CDR2 YYNGEE. The CDR3 loop spans 21 amino acids. V shed 0 bases, J shed 2 bases, and the junction held 19 bases outside the gene matches. The clonotype comes from a man aged 18 to 30 in good health and CMV-seronegative. The gene calls are TRBV9 and TRBJ2-7; 11 bases are shared with TRBD2. Sequencing was performed on PBMCs. The CDR3 reads CASSVAPSGTAGTSGAYEQYF. In DNA, the CDR3 is TGTGCCAGCAGCGTAGCTCCATCCGGGACAGCCGGGACTAGCGGCGCCTACGAGCAGTACTTC.